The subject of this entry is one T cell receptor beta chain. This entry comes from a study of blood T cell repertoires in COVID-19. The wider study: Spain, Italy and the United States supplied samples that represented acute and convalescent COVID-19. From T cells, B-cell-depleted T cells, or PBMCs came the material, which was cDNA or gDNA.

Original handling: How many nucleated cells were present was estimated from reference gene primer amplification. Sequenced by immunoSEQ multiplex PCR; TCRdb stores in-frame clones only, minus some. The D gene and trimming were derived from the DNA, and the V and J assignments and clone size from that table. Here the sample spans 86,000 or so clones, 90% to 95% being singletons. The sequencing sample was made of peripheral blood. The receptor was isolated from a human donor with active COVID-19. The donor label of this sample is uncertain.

The CDR3 sequence: CASSLVPPGQPTGANVLTF. The CDR3 DNA reads TGTGCCAGCAGCTTGGTACCCCCGGGACAGCCCACTGGGGCCAACGTCCTGACTTTC. The chain links TRBV5-5 to TRBJ2-6, with 7 nucleotides matching TRBD1. This CDR3 is 19 amino acids long. In germline, CDR1 is SGHKS, CDR2 YYEKEE (reference sequence). V shed 0 bases, J shed 2 bases, and the junction held 11 bases outside the gene matches.